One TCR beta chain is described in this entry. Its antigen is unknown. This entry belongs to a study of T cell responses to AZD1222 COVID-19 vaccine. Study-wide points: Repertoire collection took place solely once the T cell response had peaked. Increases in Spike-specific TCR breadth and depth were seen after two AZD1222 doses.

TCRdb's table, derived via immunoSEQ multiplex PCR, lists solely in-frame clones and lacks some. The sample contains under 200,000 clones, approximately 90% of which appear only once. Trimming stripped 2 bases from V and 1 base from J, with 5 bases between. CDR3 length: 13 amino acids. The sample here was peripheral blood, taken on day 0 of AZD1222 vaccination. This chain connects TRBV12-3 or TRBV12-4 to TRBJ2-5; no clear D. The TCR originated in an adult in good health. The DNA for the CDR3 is TGTGCCAGCAGTTTACGGCTCCAAGAGACCCAGTACTTC. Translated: CASSLRLQETQYF.